This T cell receptor (beta chain) was observed in a study of shared clonotypes between healthy human individuals. Adult donors, all healthy and HIV-negative, had no recent acute infections or vaccinations. Findings of the study overall: Four donors shared approximately 5% of their naive CD4 clonotypes.

Profiled with immunoSEQ multiplex PCR; TCRdb holds only in-frame clones, not every one. This sample carries approximately 110,000 clones, less than 80% of them seen once, and the ten largest clones take approximately 25%. Germline V CDR1 and CDR2: SGHRS, YFSETQ. V was trimmed by 5 bases and J by 0 bases, leaving 12 bases between them. This CDR3 contains 14 residues. Details on this clone: The target antigen is unknown.

This chain links TRBV5-1 with TRBJ2-7, with D unresolved. This receptor was identified in a woman aged 25 to 45 in good health. Sequenced sample: memory CD8+ T cells sorted from blood. The subset here: CD45RO+ cells pooled with CCR7-negative TemRA cells. The chain's CDR3 is CASRKDLSSYEQYF. CDR3 DNA: TGCGCCAGCAGGAAGGACCTCAGCTCCTACGAGCAGTACTTC.